This T cell receptor beta chain emerged from a study of blood T cell repertoires in COVID-19. Study overall: Both acute and convalescent COVID-19 samples were obtained from the United States, Italy and Spain. PBMCs, B-cell-depleted T cells, or T cells provided the cDNA or gDNA that made up the material.

Trimming pared 6 bases from V and 6 bases from J, leaving 12 bases between. The CDR3 is 12 amino acids. Per the germline V gene, CDR1 is MDHEN and CDR2 is SYDVKM. In the source study's methods: How many nucleated cells were present was estimated from reference gene primer amplification. Profiling relied on immunoSEQ multiplex PCR, and the TCRdb table lists in-frame clones only, not all of them. V and J calls and clone size come straight from that table; D and trimming were deduced from the DNA. The sample lists hundreds of thousands of clones, about 90% occurring once. The TCR was taken from a man aged 18-30 years with active or convalescent COVID-19. The material sequenced was peripheral blood. The chain carries TRBV28 and TRBJ2-7, with D perhaps matching TRBD2 (5 bases). DNA of the CDR3: TGTGCCAGCAGCCTGGGAGTCTCCGAGCAGTACTTC. Its translation: CASSLGVSEQYF.